This TCR beta chain was sequenced for a study of Ad26.COV2.S vaccination and SARS-CoV-2 variants. This clone was observed a single time. Treatment in this sample: approximately 18 received Ad26.COV2.S at low or high dose, single or two shots; about 5 received placebo; per-sample allocation not given. Collection of samples fell on day 63 after the first vaccine or placebo injection. This CDR3 comprises 13 residues. Trimming pared 2 bases from V and 5 bases from J, leaving 7 bases between. Only in-frame clones appear in the TCRdb table, and some are missing; sequencing was by immunoSEQ multiplex PCR. The repertoire holds over 350,000 clones, with about nine tenths as singletons.

The chain recombines TRBV12-3 or TRBV12-4 with TRBJ2-1, with D hard to call. The receptor was derived from a person aged 18-60 years who received the Ad26.COV2.S COVID-19 vaccine or a placebo. This specimen consisted of peripheral blood, obtained in a trial of Ad26.COV2.S vaccine versus placebo. The CDR3 loop reads CASSLTSHNEQFF. CDR3 coding DNA: TGTGCCAGCAGTTTAACCAGCCACAATGAGCAGTTCTTC.